Each of the 7 T cell receptor beta chains below was sequenced from the same sample in a study of MAIT cells during Salmonella Paratyphi A infection. The time point: after infection, following antibiotic treatment. Valpha7.2+ CD161+ T cells were sorted by flow cytometry as MAIT cells. The study, taken as a whole, reports: Infection appeared not to change oligoclonal MAIT cell TRBV usage, which favoured TRBV20 and TRBV6.

No cognate antigen is known for these TCRs. TCRdb re-called the 5' RACE reads through MiXCR, storing one row per CDR3 protein. The table has approximately 700 distinct CDR3 sequences, around a third seen once. The sample in question was MAIT cells from PBMCs, obtained at the last sampling point of the challenge study. These TCRs come from a person aged 18 to 75 who was deliberately infected with Salmonella Paratyphi A in a paratyphoid fever challenge study.

V and J are TRBV6-4 and TRBJ2-1; 13 bases are shared with TRBD2. The V gene's germline CDR1 is MRHNA and CDR2 SNTAGT. The CDR3 length is 14 residues. With 4 bases clipped from V and 7 bases from J, the junction kept 1 base outside the gene matches. CDR3 sequence reads: CASSGTSGGNEQFF. CDR3 coding DNA: TGTGCCAGCAGTGGGACTAGCGGGGGTAATGAGCAGTTCTTC.

The rearrangement uses TRBV11-2 and TRBJ2-1; no firm D call. Germline loops: CDR1 SGHAT, CDR2 FQNNGV. The CDR3 runs to 13 residues. Trimming removed 0 bases from V and 9 bases from J, with 9 bases in between. The CDR3 nucleotides are TGTGCCAGCAGCTTAGATTTGGGTTCTGAGCAGTTCTTC. As protein: CASSLDLGSEQFF.

The chain joins TRBV6-2 or TRBV6-3 to TRBJ2-1; D may be TRBD2 (6 bases). Deletions cut 2 bases from V and 5 bases from J, with 10 bases between. CDR3 length: 14 amino acids. Germline assignment: CDR1 MNHEY and CDR2 SVGEGT. In DNA, the CDR3 is TGTGCCAGCAGTTACCCGGGAGACCACAATGAGCAGTTCTTC. It codes for CASSYPGDHNEQFF.

There are a few counts of this clonotype. The chain employs TRBV6-4 and TRBJ2-3, with D uncertain. The CDR3 spans 13 residues. The germline V and J ends were trimmed by 4 bases and 1 base, with 6 bases remaining between them. Germline V gene sequence: CDR1 MRHNA, CDR2 SNTAGT. The CDR3 region is CASSVTGTDTQYF. For the CDR3, the DNA is TGTGCCAGCAGTGTCACAGGCACAGATACGCAGTATTTT.

By its share, this clonotype is medium-sized. This chain uses TRBV20-1 with TRBJ2-7; TRBD2 agrees at 9 bases. CDR1 DFQATT and CDR2 SNEGSKA come from the germline V gene (reference sequence). Trimming took 1 base from V and 3 from J; bases not matched to a gene: 1. The CDR3 is 13 residues long. Here the CDR3 DNA reads TGCAGTGCTAGAGGGACTAGCGACTACGAGCAGTACTTC. It encodes CSARGTSDYEQYF.

This clonotype has a handful of counts. This chain connects TRBV29-1 to TRBJ1-5; tentative D call: TRBD1 (5 bases). The germline V and J ends were trimmed by 6 bases and 7 bases, with 16 bases remaining between them. Germline CDR1 SQVTM, CDR2 ANQGSEA. The CDR3 is made up of 13 amino acids. The DNA of the CDR3 is TGCAGCGTGGAGTTCAGGGAAGGCCAGCCCCAGCATTTT. Protein sequence: CSVEFREGQPQHF.

A few counts support this clonotype. The rearrangement joins TRBV20-1 to TRBJ2-1, with TRBD2 matching over 14 bases. Looked up from germline, CDR1 is DFQATT and CDR2 is SNEGSKA (reference sequence). V lost 0 bases, J lost 9 bases, and 7 bases stayed unmatched. The CDR3 runs 16 residues. DNA of the CDR3: TGCAGTGCTAGAGAGGGACTAGCGGGAGACTCGGGTGAGCAGTTCTTC. This gives the protein CSAREGLAGDSGEQFF.